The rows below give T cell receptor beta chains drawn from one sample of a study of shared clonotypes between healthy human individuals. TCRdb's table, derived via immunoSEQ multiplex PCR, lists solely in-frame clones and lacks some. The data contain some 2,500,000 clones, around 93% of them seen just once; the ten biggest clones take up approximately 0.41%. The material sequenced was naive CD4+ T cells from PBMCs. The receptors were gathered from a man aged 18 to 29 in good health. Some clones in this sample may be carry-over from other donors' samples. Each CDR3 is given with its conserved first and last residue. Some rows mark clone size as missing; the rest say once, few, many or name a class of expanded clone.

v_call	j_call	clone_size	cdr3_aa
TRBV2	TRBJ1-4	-	CASTATELNEKLFF
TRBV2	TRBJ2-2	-	CASRPQRANTGELFF
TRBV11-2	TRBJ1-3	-	CASSSRLGNPGNTIYF
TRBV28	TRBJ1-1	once	CASRTGQGMGAFF
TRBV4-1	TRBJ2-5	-	CASSQGGWRLAAQETQYF
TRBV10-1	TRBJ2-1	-	CASSEWGANEQFF
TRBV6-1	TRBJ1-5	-	CASSPGQSNQPQHF
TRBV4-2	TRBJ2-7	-	CASSQTFFYEQYF
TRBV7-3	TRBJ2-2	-	CASSYGGEAGELFF
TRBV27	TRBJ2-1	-	CASRDRDAFLAEQFF
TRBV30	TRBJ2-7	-	CAQRSSGAYEQYF
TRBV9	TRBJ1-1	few	CASSVGTTEAFF
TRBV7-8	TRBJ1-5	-	CASSFRTGAHQPQHF
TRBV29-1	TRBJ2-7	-	CSVEDSGVSYEQYF
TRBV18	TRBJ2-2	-	CASSHRTENTGELFF
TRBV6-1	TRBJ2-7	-	CASTFSRNEQYF
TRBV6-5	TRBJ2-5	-	CASRDRIQETQYF
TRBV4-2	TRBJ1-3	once	CASSQVSLENTIYF
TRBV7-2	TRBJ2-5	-	CASSLARAGGLQTQYF
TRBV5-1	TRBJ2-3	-	CASSQGLADYTDTQYF
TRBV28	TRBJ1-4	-	CASSLYAGRSEKLFF
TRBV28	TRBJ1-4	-	CASSLPPIEKLFF
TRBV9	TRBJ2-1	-	CASSRTSELNEQFF
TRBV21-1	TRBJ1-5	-	CASSPAGPQPQHF
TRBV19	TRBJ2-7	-	CASSYRGTSYEQYF
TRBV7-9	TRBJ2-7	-	CASSFETGGMYEQYF
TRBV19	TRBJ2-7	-	CASSIRAEVSYEQYF
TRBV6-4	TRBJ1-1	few	CASSEQTGSGAFF
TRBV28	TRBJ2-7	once	CASLSGGLAGSYEQYF
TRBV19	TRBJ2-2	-	CASSIVPDGELFF
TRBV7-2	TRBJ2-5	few	CASSLRGPQETQYF
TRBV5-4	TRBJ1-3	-	CASSLGPLNSGNTIYF
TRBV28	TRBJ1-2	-	CASSLKGDFYGYTF
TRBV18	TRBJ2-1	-	CASSPRGTGGDEQFF
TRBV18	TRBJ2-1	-	CASSRQVEQFF
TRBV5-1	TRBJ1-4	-	CASSPGTGSEKLFF
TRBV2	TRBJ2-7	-	CASSGSGGGDLYEQYF
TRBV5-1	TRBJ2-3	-	CASSLRGWGWAKPTDTQYF
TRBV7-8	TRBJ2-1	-	CASSLAHSPPQNEQFF
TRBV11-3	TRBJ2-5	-	CASSPIGGKTQYF
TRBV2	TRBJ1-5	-	CASSGTAGVEQPQHF
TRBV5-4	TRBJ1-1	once	CAEGRGQGNTEAFF
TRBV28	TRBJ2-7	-	CASSLAGQSSYEQYF
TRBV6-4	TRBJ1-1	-	CASSDVGGTEAFF
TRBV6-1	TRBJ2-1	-	CASSEASGSLALNEQFF
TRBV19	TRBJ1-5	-	CASDSGNQPQHF